This is a list of T cell receptor beta chains from one sample in a study of Graves' ophthalmopathy and Graves' hyperthyroidism. MiXCR, run by TCRdb on the multiplex PCR reads, gives a single entry per CDR3 protein. The repertoire consists of some 240,000 distinct CDR3 sequences, with around 50% occurring once and the leading ten covering around half. The sample taken for sequencing was peripheral blood. All receptors derive from an adult man with Graves' ophthalmopathy. Both conserved end residues are part of each CDR3. The D gene is left open where the match is weak. Expanded clones are given a class, and other clones once, few, many or no size at all.

v_gene: TRBV29-1
len: 11
j_gene: TRBJ2-4
abundance: .
d_gene: .
CDR3nt: TGCAGCGTTGATGCAAAAAACATTCAGTACTTC
CDR3aa: CSVDAKNIQYF

v_gene: TRBV12-3/TRBV12-4
len: 15
j_gene: TRBJ1-3
abundance: once
d_gene: .
CDR3nt: TGTGCCAGCAGTTTAGTCTCCTTGGGAGGAAACACCATATATTTT
CDR3aa: CASSLVSLGGNTIYF

v_gene: TRBV9
len: 16
j_gene: TRBJ1-2
abundance: .
d_gene: TRBD1
CDR3nt: TGTGCCAGCAGCCCGGACCTCTACAGGGGCGACTATGGCTACACCTTC
CDR3aa: CASSPDLYRGDYGYTF

v_gene: TRBV20-1
len: 15
j_gene: TRBJ2-2
abundance: few
d_gene: .
CDR3nt: TGCAGTGCTAGAGAAGGTTTTCTTAACACCGGGGAGCTGTTTTTT
CDR3aa: CSAREGFLNTGELFF

v_gene: TRBV20-1
len: 10
j_gene: TRBJ1-1
abundance: .
d_gene: .
CDR3nt: TGCAGTGCTAGAGATACGGCGGCTTTCTTT
CDR3aa: CSARDTAAFF

v_gene: TRBV7-2
len: 14
j_gene: TRBJ1-2
abundance: .
d_gene: TRBD1
CDR3nt: TGTGCCAGCAGCTCAACAGGGGGGGTGGATGGCTACACCTTC
CDR3aa: CASSSTGGVDGYTF

v_gene: TRBV24-1
len: 14
j_gene: TRBJ2-7
abundance: many
d_gene: .
CDR3nt: TGTGCCACCAGTGACCAGGGACGGAACTACGAGCAGTACTTC
CDR3aa: CATSDQGRNYEQYF

v_gene: TRBV4-2
len: 14
j_gene: TRBJ1-1
abundance: few
d_gene: TRBD1
CDR3nt: TGTGCCAGCAGCCGGGGAGGGACAGTTGGTGAAGCTTTCTTT
CDR3aa: CASSRGGTVGEAFF

v_gene: TRBV9
len: 15
j_gene: TRBJ1-6
abundance: .
d_gene: .
CDR3nt: TGTGCCAGCAGCTTGGTTGGAGACCCGGGATCACCCCTCCACTTT
CDR3aa: CASSLVGDPGSPLHF

v_gene: TRBV19
len: 15
j_gene: TRBJ1-2
abundance: once
d_gene: TRBD1
CDR3nt: TGTGCCAGCAGTTTGACGGGACAGGGGTTAGATGGCTACACCTTC
CDR3aa: CASSLTGQGLDGYTF

v_gene: TRBV7-8
len: 14
j_gene: TRBJ1-4
abundance: .
d_gene: .
CDR3nt: TGTGCCAGCAGGGACGATGCAACTAATGAAAAACTGTTTTTT
CDR3aa: CASRDDATNEKLFF

v_gene: TRBV29-1
len: 14
j_gene: TRBJ2-7
abundance: .
d_gene: TRBD1
CDR3nt: TGCAGCGTGGCCCGGGACAGATTCCGGAGCGAGCAGTACTTC
CDR3aa: CSVARDRFRSEQYF

v_gene: TRBV12-3/TRBV12-4
len: 10
j_gene: TRBJ2-2
abundance: .
d_gene: .
CDR3nt: TGTGCCACCCACCCCGGGGAGCTGTTTTTT
CDR3aa: CATHPGELFF

v_gene: TRBV10-3
len: 14
j_gene: TRBJ2-7
abundance: .
d_gene: .
CDR3nt: TGTGCCAGCAGTACGCGGGGGCGCTTCTACGAGCAGTACTTC
CDR3aa: CASSTRGRFYEQYF

v_gene: TRBV2
len: 14
j_gene: TRBJ2-7
abundance: many
d_gene: TRBD1
CDR3nt: TGTGCCAGCAGTGAAGAGGGGGCTTCCTACGAGCAGTACTTC
CDR3aa: CASSEEGASYEQYF

v_gene: TRBV6-5
len: 12
j_gene: TRBJ2-7
abundance: few
d_gene: TRBD2
CDR3nt: TGTGCCACCGAAGCGGGGGCCGGCGAGCAGTACTTC
CDR3aa: CATEAGAGEQYF